Included here is one T cell receptor (beta chain) sequence, with context. The record originates from a study of blood T cell repertoires in COVID-19. The germline CDR1 and CDR2 sequences are SGHNT and YYREEE (reference sequence). Trimming pared 4 bases from V and 6 bases from J, leaving 13 bases between. There are 13 residues in the CDR3. This table comes from immunoSEQ multiplex PCR, and its TCRdb copy is limited to in-frame clones, with some not included. The table has just over 45,000 clones, about 89% seen once. The clonotype originates from a human donor in a cohort sampled during active COVID-19. Sequencing input: peripheral blood. V gene TRBV5-4 combines with J gene TRBJ1-1; D is possibly TRBD1 (6 bases). The CDR3, as DNA: TGTGCCAGCAGCCATAGGGGGGGGGCTGAAGCTTTCTTT. It encodes CASSHRGGAEAFF.